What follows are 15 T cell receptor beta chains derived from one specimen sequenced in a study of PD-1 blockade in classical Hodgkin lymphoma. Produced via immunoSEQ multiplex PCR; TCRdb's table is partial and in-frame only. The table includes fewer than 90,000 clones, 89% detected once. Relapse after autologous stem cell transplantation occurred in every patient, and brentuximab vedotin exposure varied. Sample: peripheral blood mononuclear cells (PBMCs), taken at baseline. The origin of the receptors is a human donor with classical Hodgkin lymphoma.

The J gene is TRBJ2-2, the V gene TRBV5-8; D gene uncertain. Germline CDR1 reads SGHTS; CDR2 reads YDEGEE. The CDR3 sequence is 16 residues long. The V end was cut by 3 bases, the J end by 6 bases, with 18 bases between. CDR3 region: CASSYWAKEGAGELFF. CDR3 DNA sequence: TGTGCCAGCAGCTATTGGGCCAAGGAAGGCGCCGGGGAGCTGTTTTTT. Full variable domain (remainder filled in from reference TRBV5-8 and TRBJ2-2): EAGVTQSPTHLIKTRGQQATLRCSPISGHTSVYWYQQALGLGLQFLLWYDEGEERNRGNFPPRFSGRQFPNYSSELNVNALELEDSALYLCASSYWAKEGAGELFFGEGSRLTVL.

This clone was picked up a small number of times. The CDR3 loop reads CSVRWGRGGVRATEAFF. The CDR3 bases are TGCAGCGTTCGATGGGGCAGGGGAGGGGTACGGGCCACTGAAGCTTTCTTT. The chain couples TRBV29-1 to TRBJ1-1, with TRBD1 as a possible D gene (6 bases). Between the trimmed V and J ends, which lost 5 bases and 4 bases, there was a span of 26 bases. This CDR3 is 17 amino acids long. Germline V CDR1 and CDR2: SQVTM, ANQGSEA.

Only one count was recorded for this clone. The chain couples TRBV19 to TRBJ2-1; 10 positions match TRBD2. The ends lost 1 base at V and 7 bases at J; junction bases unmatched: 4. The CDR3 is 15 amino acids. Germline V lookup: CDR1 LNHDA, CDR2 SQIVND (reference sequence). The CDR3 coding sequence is TGTGCCAGTAGTATAGTTAGCGGGAGGTTGAATGAGCAGTTCTTC. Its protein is CASSIVSGRLNEQFF.

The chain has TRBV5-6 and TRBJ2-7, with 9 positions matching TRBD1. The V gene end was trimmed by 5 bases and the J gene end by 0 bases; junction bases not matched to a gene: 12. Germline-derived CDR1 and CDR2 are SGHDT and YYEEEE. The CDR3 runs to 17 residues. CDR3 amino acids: CASSQSPTGGFSYEQYF. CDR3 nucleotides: TGTGCCAGCAGTCAATCCCCGACAGGGGGATTCTCCTACGAGCAGTACTTC.

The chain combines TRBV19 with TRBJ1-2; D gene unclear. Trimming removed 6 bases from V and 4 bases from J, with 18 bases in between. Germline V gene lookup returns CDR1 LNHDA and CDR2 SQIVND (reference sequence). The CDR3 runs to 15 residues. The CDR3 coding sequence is TGTGCCAGTAGCATTGACACCACGGGCGGCTATGGCTACACCTTC. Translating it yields CASSIDTTGGYGYTF.

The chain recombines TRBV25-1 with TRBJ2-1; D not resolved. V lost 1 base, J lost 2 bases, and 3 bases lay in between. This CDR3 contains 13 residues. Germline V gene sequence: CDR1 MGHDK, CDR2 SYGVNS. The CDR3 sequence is CASSEWTYNEQFF. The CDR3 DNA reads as TGTGCCAGCAGTGAATGGACCTACAATGAGCAGTTCTTC.

The DNA of the CDR3 is TGTGCCAGCAGCTTAGCGCTCGGCGCCACCGGGGAGCTGTTTTTT. This translates into CASSLALGATGELFF. The chain carries TRBV7-2 and TRBJ2-2; no reliable D call. This CDR3 has 15 residues. Germline V CDR1 and CDR2: SGHTA, FQGNSA. The germline V and J ends were trimmed by 0 bases and 4 bases, with 9 bases remaining between them.

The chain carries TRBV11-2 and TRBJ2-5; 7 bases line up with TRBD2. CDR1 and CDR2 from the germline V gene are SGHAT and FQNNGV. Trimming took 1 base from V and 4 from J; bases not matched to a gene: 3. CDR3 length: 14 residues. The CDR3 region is CASSLGRGRETQYF. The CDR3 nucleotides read TGTGCCAGCAGCTTAGGGCGGGGGAGAGAGACCCAGTACTTC.

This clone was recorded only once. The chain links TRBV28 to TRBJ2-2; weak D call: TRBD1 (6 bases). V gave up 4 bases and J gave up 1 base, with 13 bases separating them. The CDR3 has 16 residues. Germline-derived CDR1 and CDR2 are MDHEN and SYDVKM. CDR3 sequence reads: CASSSDRTVNTGELFF. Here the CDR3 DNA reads TGTGCCAGCAGTTCGGACCGGACAGTGAACACCGGGGAGCTGTTTTTT.

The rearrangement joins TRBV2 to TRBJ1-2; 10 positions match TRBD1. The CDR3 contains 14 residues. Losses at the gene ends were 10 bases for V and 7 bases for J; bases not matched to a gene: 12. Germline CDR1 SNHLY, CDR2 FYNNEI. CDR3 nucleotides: TGTGCCACCGAGAGAGGGACAGGGGTATCTGGCTACACCTTC. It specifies CATERGTGVSGYTF.

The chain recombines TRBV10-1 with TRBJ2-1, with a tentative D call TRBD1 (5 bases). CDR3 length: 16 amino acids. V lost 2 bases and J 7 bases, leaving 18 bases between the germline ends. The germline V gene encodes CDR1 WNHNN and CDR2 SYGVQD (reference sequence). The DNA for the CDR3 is TGCGCCAGCAGTGAGGTTAACGGCAGGGATAGGAATGAGCAGTTCTTC. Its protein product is CASSEVNGRDRNEQFF.

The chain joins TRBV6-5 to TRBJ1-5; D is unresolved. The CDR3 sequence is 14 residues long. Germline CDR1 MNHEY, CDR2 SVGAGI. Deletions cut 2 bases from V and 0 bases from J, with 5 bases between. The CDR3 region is CASSYRYSNQPQHF. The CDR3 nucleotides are TGTGCCAGCAGTTACAGGTATAGCAATCAGCCCCAGCATTTT.

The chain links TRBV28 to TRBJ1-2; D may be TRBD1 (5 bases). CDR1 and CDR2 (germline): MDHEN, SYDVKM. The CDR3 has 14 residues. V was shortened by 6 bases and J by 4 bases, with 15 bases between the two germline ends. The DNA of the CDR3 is TGTGCCAGCAGCCCCGGGACGCCACCCTATGGCTACACCTTC. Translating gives CASSPGTPPYGYTF.

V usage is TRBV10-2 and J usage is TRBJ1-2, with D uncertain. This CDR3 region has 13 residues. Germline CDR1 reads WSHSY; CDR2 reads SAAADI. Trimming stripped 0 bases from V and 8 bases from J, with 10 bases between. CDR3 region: CASSESRVDGYTF. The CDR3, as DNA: TGCGCCAGCAGTGAGTCGCGGGTGGACGGCTACACCTTC.

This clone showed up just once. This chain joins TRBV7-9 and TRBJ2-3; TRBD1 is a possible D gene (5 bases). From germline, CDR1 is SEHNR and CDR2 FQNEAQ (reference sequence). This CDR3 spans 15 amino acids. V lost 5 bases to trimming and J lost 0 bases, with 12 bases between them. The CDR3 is CASSPPQGSTDTQYF. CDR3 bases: TGTGCCAGCAGCCCTCCGCAGGGAAGCACAGATACGCAGTATTTT.